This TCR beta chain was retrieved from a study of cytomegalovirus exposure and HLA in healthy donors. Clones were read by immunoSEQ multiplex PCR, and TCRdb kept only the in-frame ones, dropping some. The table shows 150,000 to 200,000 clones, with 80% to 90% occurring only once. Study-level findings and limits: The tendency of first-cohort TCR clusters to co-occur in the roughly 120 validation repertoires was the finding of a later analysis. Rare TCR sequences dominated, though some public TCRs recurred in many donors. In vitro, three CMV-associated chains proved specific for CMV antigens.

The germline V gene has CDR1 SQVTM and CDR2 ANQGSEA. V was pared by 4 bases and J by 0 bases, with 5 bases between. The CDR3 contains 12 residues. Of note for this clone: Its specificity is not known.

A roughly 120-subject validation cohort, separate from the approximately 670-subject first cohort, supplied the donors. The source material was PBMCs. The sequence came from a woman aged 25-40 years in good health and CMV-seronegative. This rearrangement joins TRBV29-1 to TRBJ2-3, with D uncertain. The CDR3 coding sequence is TGCAGCGTTGTAAGTAGCACAGATACGCAGTATTTT. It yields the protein CSVVSSTDTQYF.